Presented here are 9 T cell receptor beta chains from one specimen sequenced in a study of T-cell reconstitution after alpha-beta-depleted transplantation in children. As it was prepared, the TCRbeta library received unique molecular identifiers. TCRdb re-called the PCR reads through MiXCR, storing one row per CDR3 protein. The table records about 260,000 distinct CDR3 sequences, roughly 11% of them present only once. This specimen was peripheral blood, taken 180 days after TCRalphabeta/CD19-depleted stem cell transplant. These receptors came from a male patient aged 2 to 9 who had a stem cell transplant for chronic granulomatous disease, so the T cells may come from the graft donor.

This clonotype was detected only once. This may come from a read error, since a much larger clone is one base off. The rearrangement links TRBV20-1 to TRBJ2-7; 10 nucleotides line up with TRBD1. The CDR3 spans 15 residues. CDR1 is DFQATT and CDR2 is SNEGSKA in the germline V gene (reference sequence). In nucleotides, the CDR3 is TGCAGTGCTAGAGATACCGGGACAGGGGTATACGATCAGTACTTC. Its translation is CSARDTGTGVYDQYF.

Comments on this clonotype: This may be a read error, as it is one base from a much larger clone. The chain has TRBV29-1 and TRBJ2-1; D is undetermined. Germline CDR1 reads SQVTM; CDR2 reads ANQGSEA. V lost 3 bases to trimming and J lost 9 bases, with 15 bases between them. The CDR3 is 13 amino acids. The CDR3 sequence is CSVDGRSLVEQFF. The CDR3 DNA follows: TGCAGCGTTGACGGCAGGAGTCTTGTTGAGCAGTTCTTC.

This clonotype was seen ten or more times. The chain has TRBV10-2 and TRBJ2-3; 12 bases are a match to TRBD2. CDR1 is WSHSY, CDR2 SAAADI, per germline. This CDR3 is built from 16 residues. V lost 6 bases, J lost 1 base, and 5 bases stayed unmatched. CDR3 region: CASRPRLAGGTDTQYF. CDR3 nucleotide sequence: TGCGCCAGCAGACCTCGACTAGCGGGAGGCACAGATACGCAGTATTTT.

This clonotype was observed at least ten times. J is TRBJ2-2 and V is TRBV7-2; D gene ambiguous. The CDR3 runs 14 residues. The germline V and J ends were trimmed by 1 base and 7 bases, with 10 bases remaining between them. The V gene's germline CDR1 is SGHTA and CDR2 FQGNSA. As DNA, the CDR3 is TGTGCCAGCAGCTTAGACTCTGGTCTCGGGGAGCTGTTTTTT. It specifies CASSLDSGLGELFF.

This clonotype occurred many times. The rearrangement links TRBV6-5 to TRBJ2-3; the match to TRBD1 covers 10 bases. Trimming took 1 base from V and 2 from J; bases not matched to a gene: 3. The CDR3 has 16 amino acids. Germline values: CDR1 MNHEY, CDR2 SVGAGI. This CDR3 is CASSYFDRGPTDTQYF. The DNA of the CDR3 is TGTGCCAGCAGTTACTTTGACAGGGGGCCCACAGATACGCAGTATTTT.

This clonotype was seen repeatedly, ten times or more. CDR3 residues: CASSLSLSGEQYF. DNA of the CDR3: TGTGCCAGCAGCTTATCCTTATCTGGCGAGCAGTACTTC. V is TRBV7-2 and J is TRBJ2-7; D remains ambiguous. CDR3 length: 13 amino acids. V was pared by 2 bases and J by 6 bases, with 11 bases between. In germline, CDR1 is SGHTA, CDR2 FQGNSA.

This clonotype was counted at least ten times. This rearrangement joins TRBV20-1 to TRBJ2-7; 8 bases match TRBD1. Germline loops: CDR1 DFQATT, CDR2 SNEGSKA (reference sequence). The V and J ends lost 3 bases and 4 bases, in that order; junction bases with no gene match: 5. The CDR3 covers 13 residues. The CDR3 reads CSASYRGSYEQYF. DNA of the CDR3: TGCAGTGCTAGTTACAGGGGGTCGTACGAGCAGTACTTC.

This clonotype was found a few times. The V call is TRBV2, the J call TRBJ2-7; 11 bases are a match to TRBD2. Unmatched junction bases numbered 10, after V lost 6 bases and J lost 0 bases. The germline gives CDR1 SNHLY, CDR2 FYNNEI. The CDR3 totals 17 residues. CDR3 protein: CASRLLAGERFSYEQYF. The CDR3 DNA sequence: TGTGCCAGCAGACTACTAGCGGGAGAGCGGTTCTCCTACGAGCAGTACTTC.

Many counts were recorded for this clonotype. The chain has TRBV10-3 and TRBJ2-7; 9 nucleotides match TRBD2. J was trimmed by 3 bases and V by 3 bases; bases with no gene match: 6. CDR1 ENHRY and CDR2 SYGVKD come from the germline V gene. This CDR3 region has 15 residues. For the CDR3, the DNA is TGTGCCATCAGTGACCCTAGCGGGATACGCTACGAGCAGTACTTC. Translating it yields CAISDPSGIRYEQYF.